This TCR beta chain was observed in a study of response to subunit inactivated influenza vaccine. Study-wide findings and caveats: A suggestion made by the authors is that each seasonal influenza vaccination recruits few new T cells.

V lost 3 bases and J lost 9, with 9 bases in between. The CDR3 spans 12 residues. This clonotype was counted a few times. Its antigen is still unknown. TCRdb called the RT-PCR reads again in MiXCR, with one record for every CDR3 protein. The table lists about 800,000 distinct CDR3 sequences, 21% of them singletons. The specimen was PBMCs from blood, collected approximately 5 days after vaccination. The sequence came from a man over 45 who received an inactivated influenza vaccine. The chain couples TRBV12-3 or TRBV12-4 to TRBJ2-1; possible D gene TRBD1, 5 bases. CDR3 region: CASSFQGIEQFF. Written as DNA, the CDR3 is TGTGCCAGCAGTTTTCAGGGTATTGAGCAGTTCTTC.